This T cell receptor beta chain is from a study of shared clonotypes between healthy human individuals. J gave up 2 bases and V 0 bases, and 3 bases lay outside the gene matches. Germline V gives CDR1 SGHRS, CDR2 YFSETQ. This CDR3 is 15 amino acids long. Details on this clone: Other DNA sequences in the sample encode the same CDR3.

As handled by the study authors: Quality scores were absent from the junction-only immunoSEQ sequences, so filtering differed. TCRdb keeps only in-frame clones here, not all; method: immunoSEQ multiplex PCR. Clonal size and the V and J genes are those of that table, whereas D and trimming came from the DNA. The data contain millions of clones, around nine tenths of them singletons. Sequences were obtained from naive CD4+ T cells sorted from blood. Stated subset: CD45RA+ positively selected. The origin of this receptor is a man between 18 and 29 years old in good health. The chain uses TRBV5-1 and TRBJ2-3; the match to TRBD2 covers 7 bases. The CDR3 DNA is TGCGCCAGCAGCTTGGGCGCGGGGGACACAGATACGCAGTATTTT. This gives the protein CASSLGAGDTDTQYF.